This T cell receptor (beta chain) stems from a study of T cells in Graves' hyperthyroidism and ophthalmopathy. In its sample, this clonotype was seen a few times. Diagnostic assessment was based on clinical symptoms, serum thyroxine and TRAb, thyroid ultrasound and orbital computed tomography. RNA transcripts served as the template for amplifying TCR beta CDR3 regions. The primer set for the first-round RT-PCR of the TCR CDR3 was HTBI. TCRdb reanalysed the multiplex PCR reads using MiXCR and keeps one entry per CDR3 protein. Of hundreds of thousands of distinct CDR3 sequences in the sample, 18% are singletons; the top ten hold 16%. The source material was blood. The sequence was collected from a woman in her forties or fifties with Graves' hyperthyroidism that later progressed to Graves' ophthalmopathy.

CDR3 nucleotide sequence: TGCAGCGTATGGGGTTTTGGCACAGATACGCAGTATTTT. This sequence encodes CSVWGFGTDTQYF. The chain uses TRBV29-1 and TRBJ2-3; D gene ambiguous. The V end lost 6 bases, the J end lost 1 base, and 11 bases lay between the germline ends. The CDR3 totals 13 residues. Germline V gene data show CDR1 as SQVTM and CDR2 as ANQGSEA.